This TCR beta chain originates from a study of tumor and adjacent non-tumor tissue in lung cancer. As for the study in general: Patients were aged about 31 to 85, some 10 men and about five women, stage I to III. Findings and limits, study-wide: Patients with more diverse tumor TCRs had worse survival. In normal lung, the top 100 clones were significantly more dominant than in tumor.

Germline CDR1 is MDHEN and CDR2 is SYDVKM. The CDR3 has 17 residues. V lost 6 bases and J lost 7; bases outside the gene matches: 14. The template was RNA from unsorted bulk tissue. Chemotherapy-naive patients with new lung cancer underwent thoracic surgery in China, August–late 2014. A modified ARM-PCR protocol with three rounds of nested PCR amplified TCRbeta. TCRdb re-analysed the multiplex PCR reads in MiXCR, keeping a single row per CDR3 protein. Among about 110,000 distinct CDR3 sequences listed, more than 60% were seen once. This clonotype appeared once. Its specificity is not known. The chain recombines TRBV28 with TRBJ2-7, with 14 bases fitting TRBD2. The clonotype originates from a woman aged 60 to 75 with non-small cell lung cancer. Sequenced input: lung tumor tissue. The CDR3 DNA follows: TGTGCCAGCAGGACCAGAGGGACTAGCGGGAGTCCGATTGAGCAGTACTTC. It translates to CASRTRGTSGSPIEQYF. Full variable domain (remainder filled in from reference TRBV28 and TRBJ2-7): DVKVTQSSRYLVKRTGEKVFLECVQDMDHENMFWYRQDPGLGLRLIYFSYDVKMKEKGDIPEGYSVSREKKERFSLILESASTNQTSMYLCASRTRGTSGSPIEQYFGPGTRLTVT.